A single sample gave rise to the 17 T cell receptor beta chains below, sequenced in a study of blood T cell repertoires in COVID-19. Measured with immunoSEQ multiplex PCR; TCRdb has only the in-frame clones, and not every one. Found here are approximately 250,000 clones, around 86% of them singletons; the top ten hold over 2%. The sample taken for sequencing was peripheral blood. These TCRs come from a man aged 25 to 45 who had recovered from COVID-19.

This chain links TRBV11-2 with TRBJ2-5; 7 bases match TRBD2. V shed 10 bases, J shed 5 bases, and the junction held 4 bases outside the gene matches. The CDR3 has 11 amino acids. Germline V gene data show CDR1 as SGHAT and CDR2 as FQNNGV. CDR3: CATGEGETQYF. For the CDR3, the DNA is TGTGCCACCGGGGAGGGGGAGACCCAGTACTTC.

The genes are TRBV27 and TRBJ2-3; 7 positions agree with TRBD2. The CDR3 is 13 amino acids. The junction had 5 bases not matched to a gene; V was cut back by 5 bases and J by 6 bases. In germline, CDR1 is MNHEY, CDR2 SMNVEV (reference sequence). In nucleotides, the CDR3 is TGTGCCAGCAGTCCCTTGGGGGGGGATACGCAGTATTTT. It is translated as CASSPLGGDTQYF.

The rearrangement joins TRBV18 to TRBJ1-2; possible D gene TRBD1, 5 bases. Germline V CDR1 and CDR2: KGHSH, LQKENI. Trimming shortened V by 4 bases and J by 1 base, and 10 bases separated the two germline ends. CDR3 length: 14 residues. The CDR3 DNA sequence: TGTGCCAGCTCACGCGACAGTCTTAACTATGGCTACACCTTC. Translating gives CASSRDSLNYGYTF. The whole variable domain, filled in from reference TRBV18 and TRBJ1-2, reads NAGVMQNPRHLVRRRGQEARLRCSPMKGHSHVYWYRQLPEEGLKFMVYLQKENIIDESGMPKERFSAEFPKEGPSILRIQQVVRGDSAAYFCASSRDSLNYGYTFGSGTRLTVV.

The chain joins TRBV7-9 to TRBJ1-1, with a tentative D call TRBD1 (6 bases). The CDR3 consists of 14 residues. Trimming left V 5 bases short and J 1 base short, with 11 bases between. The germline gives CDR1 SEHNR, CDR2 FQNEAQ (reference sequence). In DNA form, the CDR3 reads TGTGCCAGCAGCCGACAGGAGAAGAACACTGAAGCTTTCTTT. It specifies CASSRQEKNTEAFF.

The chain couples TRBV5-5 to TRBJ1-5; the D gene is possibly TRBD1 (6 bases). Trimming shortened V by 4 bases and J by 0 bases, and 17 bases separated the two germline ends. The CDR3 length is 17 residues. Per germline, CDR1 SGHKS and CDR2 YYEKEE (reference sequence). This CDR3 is CASSPDRLIYSNQPQHF. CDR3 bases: TGTGCCAGCAGCCCCGACAGGCTAATTTATAGCAATCAGCCCCAGCATTTT. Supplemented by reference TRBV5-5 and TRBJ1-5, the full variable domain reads DAGVTQSPTHLIKTRGQQVTLRCSPISGHKSVSWYQQVLGQGPQFIFQYYEKEERGRGNFPDRFSARQFPNYSSELNVNALLLGDSALYLCASSPDRLIYSNQPQHFGDGTRLSIL.

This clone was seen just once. This CDR3 reads CASSYFGTAINQPQHF. The CDR3 DNA follows: TGTGCCAGCAGTTACTTTGGGACAGCAATAAATCAGCCCCAGCATTTT. The chain couples TRBV6-2 or TRBV6-3 to TRBJ1-5; TRBD1 matches 7 bases. With 1 base clipped from V and 4 bases from J, the junction kept 7 bases outside the gene matches. Germline CDR1 reads MNHEY; CDR2 reads SVGEGT. The CDR3 extends over 16 amino acids.

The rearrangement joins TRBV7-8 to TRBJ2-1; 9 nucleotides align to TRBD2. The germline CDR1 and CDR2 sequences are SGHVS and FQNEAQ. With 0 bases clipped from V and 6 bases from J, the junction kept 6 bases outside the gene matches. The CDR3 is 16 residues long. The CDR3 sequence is CASSLAWGLAFNEQFF. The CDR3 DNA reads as TGTGCCAGCAGCTTAGCGTGGGGACTAGCTTTCAATGAGCAGTTCTTC. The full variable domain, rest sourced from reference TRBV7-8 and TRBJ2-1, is GAGVSQSPRYKVAKRGQDVALRCDPISGHVSLFWYQQALGQGPEFLTYFQNEAQLDKSGLPSDRFFAERPEGSVSTLKIQRTQQEDSAVYLCASSLAWGLAFNEQFFGPGTRLTVL.

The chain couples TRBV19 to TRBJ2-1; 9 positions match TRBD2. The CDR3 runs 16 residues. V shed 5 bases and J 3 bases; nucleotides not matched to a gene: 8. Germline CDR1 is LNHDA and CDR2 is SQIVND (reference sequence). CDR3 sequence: CASSPPGLAYYNEQFF. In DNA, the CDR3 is TGTGCCAGTAGTCCTCCGGGACTAGCTTACTACAATGAGCAGTTCTTC.

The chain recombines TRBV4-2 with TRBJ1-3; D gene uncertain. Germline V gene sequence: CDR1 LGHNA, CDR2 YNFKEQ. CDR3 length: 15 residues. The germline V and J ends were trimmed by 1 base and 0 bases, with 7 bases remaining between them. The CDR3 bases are TGTGCCAGCAGCCAAGTGCGAGCCTCTGGAAACACCATATATTTT. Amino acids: CASSQVRASGNTIYF.

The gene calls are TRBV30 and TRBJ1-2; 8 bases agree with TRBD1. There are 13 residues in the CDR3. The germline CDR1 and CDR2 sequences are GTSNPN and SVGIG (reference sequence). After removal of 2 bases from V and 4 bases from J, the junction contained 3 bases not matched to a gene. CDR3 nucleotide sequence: TGTGCCTGGAGTCTAACAGGGGGCTATGGCTACACCTTC. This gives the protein CAWSLTGGYGYTF.

This chain's CDR3 is CASSTTPGQNNSPLHF. The CDR3 DNA is TGTGCCAGTAGTACAACTCCGGGACAGAATAATTCACCCCTCCACTTT. The chain is built from TRBV19 and TRBJ1-6; 7 bases are shared with TRBD1. Germline trimming cut 4 bases from V and 5 bases from J; bases unmatched to any gene: 8. The CDR3 has 16 residues. Germline lookup yields CDR1 LNHDA and CDR2 SQIVND (reference sequence).

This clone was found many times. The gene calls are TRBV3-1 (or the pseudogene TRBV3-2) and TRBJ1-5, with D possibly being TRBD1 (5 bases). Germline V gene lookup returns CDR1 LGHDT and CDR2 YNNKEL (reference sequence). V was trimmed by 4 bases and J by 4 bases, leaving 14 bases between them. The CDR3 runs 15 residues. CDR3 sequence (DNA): TGTGCCAGCAGCCCTGTTCCGGGGGGAAATCAGCCCCAGCATTTT. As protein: CASSPVPGGNQPQHF.

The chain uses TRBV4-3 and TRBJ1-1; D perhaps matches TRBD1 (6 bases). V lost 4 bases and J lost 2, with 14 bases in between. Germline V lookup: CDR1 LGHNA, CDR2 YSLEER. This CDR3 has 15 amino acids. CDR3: CASSLGQMVNTEAFF. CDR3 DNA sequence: TGCGCCAGCAGCCTAGGACAGATGGTAAACACTGAAGCTTTCTTT.

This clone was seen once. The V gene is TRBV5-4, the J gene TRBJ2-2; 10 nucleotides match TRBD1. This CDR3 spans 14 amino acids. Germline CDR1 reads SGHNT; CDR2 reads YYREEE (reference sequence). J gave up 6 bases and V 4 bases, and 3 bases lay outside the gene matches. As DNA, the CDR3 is TGTGCCAGCAGCCCCGGACAGGGGGCCGGGGAGCTGTTTTTT. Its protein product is CASSPGQGAGELFF.

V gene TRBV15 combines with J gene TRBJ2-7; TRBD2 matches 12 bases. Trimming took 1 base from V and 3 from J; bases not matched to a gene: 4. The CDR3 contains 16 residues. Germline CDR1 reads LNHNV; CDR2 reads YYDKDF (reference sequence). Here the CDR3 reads CATSRVLAGGHYEQYF. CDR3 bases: TGTGCCACCAGCAGAGTACTAGCGGGGGGCCACTACGAGCAGTACTTC.

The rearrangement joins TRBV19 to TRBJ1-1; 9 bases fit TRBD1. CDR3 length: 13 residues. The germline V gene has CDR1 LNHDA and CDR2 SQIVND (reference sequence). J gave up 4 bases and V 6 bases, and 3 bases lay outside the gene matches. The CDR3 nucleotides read TGTGCCAGTAGCCGGACAGGGGTCACTGAAGCTTTCTTT. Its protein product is CASSRTGVTEAFF.

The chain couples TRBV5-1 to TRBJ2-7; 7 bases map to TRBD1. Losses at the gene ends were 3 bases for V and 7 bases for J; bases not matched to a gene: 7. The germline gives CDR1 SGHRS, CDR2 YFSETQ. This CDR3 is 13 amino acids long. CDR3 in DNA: TGCGCCAGCAGCTCTGGACAGGTTTTGGAGCAGTACTTC. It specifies CASSSGQVLEQYF.